Sequencing of this T cell receptor (beta chain) was carried out in a study of neurological immune-mediated disorders. TCRdb analysed the 5' RACE reads with MiXCR anew, one entry per CDR3 protein. Of tens of thousands of distinct CDR3 sequences listed, around 24% are singletons. This clonotype was seen many times. Regarding time point: technical triplicate 2. Trimming took 5 bases from V and 4 from J, leaving 10 bases between them. Germline loops: CDR1 SGHVS, CDR2 FNYEAQ. This CDR3 has 13 residues. V usage is TRBV7-6 and J usage is TRBJ2-3; D ambiguous. This TCR was recovered from a man aged 60 to 75 with HTLV-1-associated myelopathy (HAM/TSP). The source material was PBMCs. In DNA form, the CDR3 reads TGTGCCAGCAGCCTCCGGGCCTCAGATACGCAGTATTTT. This translates into CASSLRASDTQYF.